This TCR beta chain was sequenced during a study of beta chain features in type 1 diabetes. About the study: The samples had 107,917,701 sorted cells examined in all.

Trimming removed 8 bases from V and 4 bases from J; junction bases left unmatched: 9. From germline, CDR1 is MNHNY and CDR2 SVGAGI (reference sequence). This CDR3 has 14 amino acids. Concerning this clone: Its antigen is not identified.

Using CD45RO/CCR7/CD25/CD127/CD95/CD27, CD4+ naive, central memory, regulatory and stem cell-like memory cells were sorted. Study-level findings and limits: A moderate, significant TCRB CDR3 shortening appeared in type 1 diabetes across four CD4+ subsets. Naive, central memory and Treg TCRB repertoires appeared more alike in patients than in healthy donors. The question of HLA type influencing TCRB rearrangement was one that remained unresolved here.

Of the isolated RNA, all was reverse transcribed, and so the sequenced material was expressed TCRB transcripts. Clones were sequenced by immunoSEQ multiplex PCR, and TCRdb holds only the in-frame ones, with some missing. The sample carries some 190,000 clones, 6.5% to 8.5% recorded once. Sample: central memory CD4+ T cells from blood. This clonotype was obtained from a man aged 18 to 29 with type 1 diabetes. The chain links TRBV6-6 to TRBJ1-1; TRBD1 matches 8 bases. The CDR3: CASRDQGASTEAFF. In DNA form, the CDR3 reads TGTGCCAGCCGTGATCAGGGGGCGAGCACTGAAGCTTTCTTT.